The 27 T cell receptor beta chains below come from one sample, sequenced in a study of control samples from healthy donors and cancer patients. This table comes from immunoSEQ multiplex PCR, and its TCRdb copy is limited to in-frame clones, with some not included. The table includes about 410,000 clones, 75% to 95% detected once. The material sequenced was PBMCs. These receptors all stem from a man aged 35-49 years with head and neck cancer.

V gene TRBV14 combines with J gene TRBJ1-6; D is uncertain. Trimming cost V 4 bases and J 4 bases, with 11 bases left between them. The CDR3 length is 15 residues. In germline, CDR1 is SGHDN, CDR2 FVKESK. CDR3: CASSLGWVYNSPLHF. The CDR3 DNA reads TGTGCCAGCAGCCTAGGGTGGGTGTATAATTCACCCCTCCACTTT.

Turning to this clone: Other DNA sequences within the sample encode an identical CDR3. This rearrangement joins TRBV7-2 to TRBJ2-1; tentatively, D is TRBD1 (5 bases). The germline V gene has CDR1 SGHTA and CDR2 FQGNSA. Trimming shortened V by 5 bases and J by 9 bases, and 11 bases separated the two germline ends. The CDR3 sequence is 12 residues long. This CDR3 is CASSSTGFEQFF. The CDR3 DNA sequence: TGTGCCAGCAGCAGTACAGGCTTTGAGCAGTTCTTC.

The chain recombines TRBV10-2 with TRBJ2-7; D may be TRBD1 or TRBD2 (5 bases each). CDR3 length: 13 amino acids. Trimming removed 8 bases from V and 4 bases from J, with 15 bases in between. The germline V gene has CDR1 WSHSY and CDR2 SAAADI. The CDR3 here is CASGDRERYEQYF. DNA of the CDR3: TGCGCCAGCGGGGACCGAGAACGATACGAGCAGTACTTC.

The V and J genes are TRBV19 and TRBJ2-1; 8 bases match TRBD1. From germline, CDR1 is LNHDA and CDR2 SQIVND (reference sequence). This CDR3 has 16 residues. Trimming cost V 6 bases and J 5 bases; bases outside gene matches: 12. The CDR3 sequence is CASSPTGGPYDNEQFF. For the CDR3, the DNA is TGTGCCAGTAGCCCTACAGGGGGGCCTTACGACAATGAGCAGTTCTTC.

The chain carries TRBV6-6 and TRBJ2-5; D remains unclear. The CDR3 loop spans 14 amino acids. V lost 6 bases and J lost 5, with 16 bases in between. CDR1 is MNHNY, CDR2 SVGAGI, per germline (reference sequence). The DNA of the CDR3 is TGTGCCAGCAGCCCCCCTAGATCTCGGGAGACCCAGTACTTC. Its protein product is CASSPPRSRETQYF.

The chain is built from TRBV5-5 and TRBJ1-2, with D tentatively TRBD1 (6 bases). Germline V gene data show CDR1 as SGHKS and CDR2 as YYEKEE (reference sequence). The CDR3 runs to 13 residues. The germline V and J ends were trimmed by 4 bases and 3 bases, with 10 bases remaining between them. In DNA, the CDR3 is TGTGCCAGCAGCCTGGACAGAGACTATGGCTACACCTTC. Protein product: CASSLDRDYGYTF.

The V gene is TRBV6-5, the J gene TRBJ2-7; D is possibly TRBD2 (5 bases). The germline CDR1 and CDR2 sequences are MNHEY and SVGAGI. V was clipped by 4 bases and J by 3 bases, with 13 bases between them. The CDR3 is 14 amino acids. CDR3 residues: CASSSGLWNYEQYF. CDR3 nucleotides: TGTGCCAGCAGTTCCGGACTGTGGAACTACGAGCAGTACTTC.

In its sample, this clone was seen once. The gene calls are TRBV20-1 and TRBJ2-1; 11 bases fit TRBD2. CDR1 is DFQATT, CDR2 SNEGSKA, per germline (reference sequence). V lost 3 bases and J lost 7; bases outside the gene matches: 8. The CDR3 runs to 15 residues. The CDR3 DNA follows: TGCAGTGCTAGTGCACTAGCGGGAGCGGTAAATGAGCAGTTCTTC. Residues: CSASALAGAVNEQFF.

The chain links TRBV2 to TRBJ2-7, with 9 positions matching TRBD1. The junction had 10 bases not matched to a gene; V was cut back by 9 bases and J by 7 bases. This CDR3 has 13 residues. Germline-derived CDR1 and CDR2 are SNHLY and FYNNEI. The CDR3 DNA follows: TGTGCCAGGACGACAGGGGGATCGAGGGAGCAGTACTTC. This encodes CARTTGGSREQYF.

The genes are TRBV6-5 and TRBJ1-5; D remains unclear. Germline V gene data show CDR1 as MNHEY and CDR2 as SVGAGI. The CDR3 covers 15 residues. V was clipped by 0 bases and J by 3 bases, with 9 bases between them. This chain's CDR3 is CASSYSISDNQPQHF. CDR3 nucleotides: TGTGCCAGCAGTTACTCGATTTCAGACAATCAGCCCCAGCATTTT.

The V and J genes are TRBV29-1 and TRBJ1-1, with TRBD1 matching 8 bases. V lost 7 bases and J lost 1; bases outside the gene matches: 2. The germline V gene encodes CDR1 SQVTM and CDR2 ANQGSEA. The CDR3 covers 12 residues. The CDR3 spells CSAGTGNTEAFF. The CDR3 coding sequence is TGCAGCGCCGGGACAGGGAACACTGAAGCTTTCTTT.

This rearrangement joins TRBV2 to TRBJ2-5; D remains ambiguous. The CDR3 has 12 amino acids. V lost 5 bases, J lost 5 bases, and 9 bases lay in between. Germline V gives CDR1 SNHLY, CDR2 FYNNEI. The CDR3 coding sequence is TGTGCCAGCAGTCGGGTCCACGAGACCCAGTACTTC. This sequence encodes CASSRVHETQYF.

V is TRBV28 and J is TRBJ2-5; D unresolved. There are 13 residues in the CDR3. Trimming cost V 6 bases and J 5 bases, with 13 bases left between them. Germline loops: CDR1 MDHEN, CDR2 SYDVKM. CDR3 protein: CASRPQSSETQYF. The CDR3 DNA is TGTGCCAGCAGGCCCCAGAGCTCTGAGACCCAGTACTTC.

The chain joins TRBV5-1 to TRBJ2-3; D tentatively reads TRBD1 or TRBD2 (7 bases each). V lost 3 bases and J lost 4, with 21 bases in between. Germline V gene lookup returns CDR1 SGHRS and CDR2 YFSETQ. This CDR3 region has 17 residues. The CDR3 DNA is TGCGCCAGCAGCTCCTGGGTGGGAGGGACAGTGCCAGATACGCAGTATTTT. Residues: CASSSWVGGTVPDTQYF.

The chain has TRBV28 and TRBJ2-5, with a possible D match to TRBD2 (5 bases). CDR3 size: 12 residues. CDR1 MDHEN and CDR2 SYDVKM come from the germline V gene. Trimming cost V 8 bases and J 6 bases, with 13 bases left between them. The CDR3 coding sequence is TGTGCCAGCCTCGGGGTGGTACAGACCCAGTACTTC. Translation gives CASLGVVQTQYF.

The chain is built from TRBV18 and TRBJ2-1; 7 nucleotides agree with TRBD2. Germline V gene data show CDR1 as KGHSH and CDR2 as LQKENI. Unmatched junction bases numbered 9, after V lost 1 base and J lost 3 bases. CDR3 length equals 17 residues. CDR3 loop: CASSPRVAGNLYNEQFF. Written as DNA, the CDR3 is TGTGCCAGCTCACCACGAGTAGCGGGCAATCTCTACAATGAGCAGTTCTTC.

The chain uses TRBV18 and TRBJ1-2; D uncertain. The CDR3 covers 12 residues. Germline CDR1 is KGHSH and CDR2 is LQKENI. V dropped 4 bases and J dropped 6 bases, with 9 bases sitting between them. CDR3 loop: CASSQDPNGYTF. The CDR3, as DNA: TGTGCCAGCTCACAGGATCCAAATGGCTACACCTTC.

This sequence joins TRBV6-5 and TRBJ1-3; TRBD1 aligns across 7 bases. The CDR3 contains 15 residues. Germline-derived CDR1 and CDR2 are MNHEY and SVGAGI. V gave up 2 bases and J gave up 2 bases; unmatched junction bases: 3. DNA of the CDR3: TGTGCCAGCAGTTACGCAGGGGGTACTGGAAACACCATATATTTT. Translated: CASSYAGGTGNTIYF.

This clone was counted only a few times. The chain is built from TRBV7-2 and TRBJ2-4, with TRBD1 identical over 7 bases. Per the germline V gene, CDR1 is SGHTA and CDR2 is FQGNSA. CDR3 length equals 15 residues. The ends lost 5 bases at V and 5 bases at J; junction bases unmatched: 9. CDR3 nucleotide sequence: TGTGCCAGCAGCCCACACAGGGGCGCCCAAAACATTCAGTACTTC. Protein product: CASSPHRGAQNIQYF.

The rearrangement uses TRBV28 and TRBJ2-3; tentative D call: TRBD1 (6 bases). This CDR3 is 14 amino acids long. Germline values: CDR1 MDHEN, CDR2 SYDVKM. Between the trimmed V and J ends, which lost 5 bases and 0 bases, there was a span of 9 bases. CDR3 DNA: TGTGCCAGCAGTGACACAGGGAGCACAGATACGCAGTATTTT. This codes for CASSDTGSTDTQYF.

The chain joins TRBV12-5 to TRBJ2-3; perhaps TRBD1 as D (5 bases). The CDR3 spans 18 residues. V was pared by 2 bases and J by 6 bases, with 24 bases between. Germline CDR1 and CDR2: LGHNT and FRNRAP. CDR3 in amino acids: CASGLIPSSGLKGDTQYF. CDR3 bases: TGTGCTAGTGGTTTGATCCCATCGTCAGGGTTGAAAGGGGATACGCAGTATTTT.

CDR3: CASSLARLAGDNEQFF. Here the CDR3 DNA reads TGTGCCAGCAGCTTAGCGCGGCTAGCGGGGGACAATGAGCAGTTCTTC. This chain uses TRBV7-8 with TRBJ2-1, with 10 nucleotides matching TRBD2. The CDR3 runs to 16 residues. The V gene's germline CDR1 is SGHVS and CDR2 FQNEAQ. The junction had 4 bases not matched to a gene; V was cut back by 0 bases and J by 5 bases.

The V gene is TRBV11-2, the J gene TRBJ2-5; D gene uncertain. This CDR3 is 12 amino acids long. Trimming removed 4 bases from V and 4 bases from J, with 7 bases in between. Per germline, CDR1 SGHAT and CDR2 FQNNGV. CDR3 DNA sequence: TGTGCCAGCAGCTCCCCTTCAGAGACCCAGTACTTC. This gives the protein CASSSPSETQYF.

The chain couples TRBV27 to TRBJ1-4, with TRBD1 identical over 7 bases. V shed 4 bases and J 7 bases; nucleotides not matched to a gene: 15. Germline-derived CDR1 and CDR2 are MNHEY and SMNVEV (reference sequence). The CDR3 is 17 amino acids. In DNA, the CDR3 is TGTGCCAGCAGTTCTTTCCGGGACAGCTACTTGGGTGAAAAACTGTTTTTT. It codes for CASSSFRDSYLGEKLFF.

This clone was observed a few times. This rearrangement joins TRBV6-2 or TRBV6-3 to TRBJ1-2, with 8 bases matching TRBD1. The V and J ends lost 5 bases and 7 bases, in that order; junction bases with no gene match: 12. Per germline, CDR1 MNHEY and CDR2 SVGEGT. This CDR3 has 15 amino acids. CDR3 amino acids: CASSPSDREVRGYTF. The CDR3 DNA is TGTGCCAGCAGTCCCTCGGACAGGGAGGTTCGTGGCTACACCTTC.

The genes are TRBV18 and TRBJ1-1; no firm D call. The CDR3 runs 13 residues. The germline gives CDR1 KGHSH, CDR2 LQKENI. The V end lost 5 bases, the J end lost 4 bases, and 11 bases lay between the germline ends. The CDR3 DNA sequence: TGTGCCAGCTCAGCAGTGGGTCCCACTGAAGCTTTCTTT. Protein product: CASSAVGPTEAFF. The full variable domain, rest sourced from reference TRBV18 and TRBJ1-1, is NAGVMQNPRHLVRRRGQEARLRCSPMKGHSHVYWYRQLPEEGLKFMVYLQKENIIDESGMPKERFSAEFPKEGPSILRIQQVVRGDSAAYFCASSAVGPTEAFFGQGTRLTVV.

The V and J genes are TRBV6-6 and TRBJ1-5, with D unresolved. Trimming took off 8 bases at V and 0 bases at J, with 8 bases between the two ends. This CDR3 comprises 13 residues. Germline loops: CDR1 MNHNY, CDR2 SVGAGI (reference sequence). CDR3 amino acids: CASGGDSNQPQHF. The CDR3 DNA is TGTGCCAGCGGAGGTGATAGCAATCAGCCCCAGCATTTT.